Shown below are 19 T cell receptor beta chains from a single sample sequenced in a study of T cell clonality in common variable immunodeficiency (dated by TCRdb to about 2015). General conclusions and limits of the study: Fewer deletions and N-nucleotide insertions were reportedly observed in CVID TCRbeta sequences, and highly modified clones with 13 or more V deletions were reportedly absent from CVID TCRbeta sequences.

Libraries came from the immunoSEQ multiplex PCR assay. Not all clones reach the TCRdb copy of this immuneACCESS table, which keeps in-frame sequences only. Checked studies attribute under half of the gap to unresolved V genes and leave the rest unexplained. Here the sample lists roughly 34,000 clones, none seen once only. Roughly 6.7% of the sample belongs to the ten largest clones. Antigens for these TCRs are unknown. The specimen was peripheral blood mononuclear cells. These receptor sequences come from a human donor with common variable immunodeficiency.

This clone was recorded a few times. Coverage ceases 3 residues before the CDR3 finishes, and the germline J gene fills in the end. The V gene is TRBV6-2 or TRBV6-3, the J gene TRBJ2-5, with D tentatively TRBD2 (6 bases). This CDR3 has 14 amino acids. The germline gives CDR1 MNHEY, CDR2 SVGEGT. Trimming removed 6 bases at V and 6 bases at J, with 17 bases between. The sequenced part of the CDR3 DNA is TGTGCCAGCAGCCCGGGACTTAGCAATAAGACC. Translation: CASSPGLSNKT. The whole CDR3 reads CASSPGLSNKTQYF.

For this clone: The CDR3 end is not reached by the read, which stops 3 residues before it; the germline J gene fills it in. The V and J genes are TRBV5-5 and TRBJ1-1; 9 bases fit TRBD1. Per germline, CDR1 SGHKS and CDR2 YYEKEE (reference sequence). There are 14 residues in the CDR3. J was trimmed by 7 bases and V by 3 bases; bases with no gene match: 7. The CDR3 DNA, read in part, is TGTGCCAGCAGCTACGGGACAGGGATGGTTGAA. Translating it yields CASSYGTGMVE. The whole CDR3 is CASSYGTGMVEAFF.

This clone has ten or more counts. Read coverage stops 3 residues before the CDR3 terminus; the germline J gene supplies the remainder. The genes are TRBV27 and TRBJ2-7; 7 positions agree with TRBD2. CDR1 is MNHEY and CDR2 is SMNVEV in the germline V gene (reference sequence). V shed 3 bases and J 0 bases; nucleotides not matched to a gene: 2. The CDR3 length is 14 residues. Here the CDR3 reads CASSLGGNSYEQYF. The covered CDR3 bases are TGTGCCAGCAGTTTGGGGGGGAACTCCTACGAG.

This clone is medium-sized. Read data end 3 residues before the CDR3 end; the end is taken from the germline J gene. The V and J genes are TRBV20-1 and TRBJ2-3; 7 bases align to TRBD2. Trimming at V came to 6 bases and at J to 2 bases, leaving 5 bases not matched to a gene. Germline V gives CDR1 DFQATT, CDR2 SNEGSKA (reference sequence). The CDR3 runs to 13 residues. The part of the CDR3 DNA that was read is TGCAGTGCCCCGACTAGCCCCACAGATACG. As protein: CSAPTSPTDT. The whole CDR3 is CSAPTSPTDTQYF.

With respect to this clone: The CDR3 end lies 3 residues beyond the end of the read and is filled in from the germline J gene. The V gene is TRBV7-6, the J gene TRBJ2-5; TRBD2 aligns across 7 bases. Unmatched junction bases numbered 2, after V lost 2 bases and J lost 5 bases. CDR3 size: 13 residues. The germline gives CDR1 SGHVS, CDR2 FNYEAQ. Partial CDR3 DNA: TGTGCCAGCAGCTTACGGGGGGTCGAGACC. The encoded protein is CASSLRGVET. The complete CDR3 protein is CASSLRGVETQYF.

This clone was recorded many times. The read finishes 3 residues shy of the CDR3 end, and the germline J gene is used to complete it. The V and J genes are TRBV2 and TRBJ2-7, with 8 bases identical to TRBD1. The CDR3 loop spans 14 amino acids. Trimming cost V 4 bases and J 5 bases; bases outside gene matches: 7. From germline, CDR1 is SNHLY and CDR2 FYNNEI. CDR3 DNA (partial): TGTGCCAGCAGTGGACAGGGGAAATTCGACGAG. It yields the protein CASSGQGKFDE. The entire CDR3 protein is CASSGQGKFDEQYF.

Regarding this clone: The CDR3 is cut off 3 residues early in the read; its end comes from the germline J gene. The chain is built from TRBV7-7 and TRBJ2-2; D is unclear. This CDR3 region has 13 residues. Germline V gene lookup returns CDR1 SSHAT and CDR2 FNYEAQ (reference sequence). Trimming took 1 base from V and 5 from J, leaving 5 bases between them. CDR3 DNA, as far as it was read: TGTGCCAGCAGCTTAGTTCAGACCGGGGAG. Translation gives CASSLVQTGE. From start to end, the CDR3 is CASSLVQTGELFF.

Remarks on this clone: The CDR3 is cut off 3 residues early in the read; its end comes from the germline J gene. This rearrangement joins TRBV2 to TRBJ1-2; TRBD1 agrees at 8 bases. Germline V gene sequence: CDR1 SNHLY, CDR2 FYNNEI. The CDR3 runs 12 residues. The CDR3: CASSWTGNGYTF. The CDR3 DNA, read in part, is TGTGCCAGCAGTTGGACAGGGAACGGC. The complete variable domain, with remaining parts taken from reference TRBV2 and TRBJ1-2, reads EPEVTQTPSHQVTQMGQEVILRCVPISNHLYFYWYRQILGQKVEFLVSFYNNEISEKSEIFDDQFSVERPDGSNFTLKIRSTKLEDSAMYFCASSWTGNGYTFGSGTRLTVV.

For this clone: With the read ending 3 residues before the CDR3 end, the germline J gene is used to fill in that end. The chain uses TRBV20-1 and TRBJ1-6; 8 nucleotides align to TRBD1. Germline trimming cut 4 bases from V and 8 bases from J; bases unmatched to any gene: 4. Germline lookup yields CDR1 DFQATT and CDR2 SNEGSKA (reference sequence). This CDR3 region has 13 residues. CDR3 amino acids: CSAKPTGDSPLHF. Partial CDR3 DNA: TGCAGTGCTAAACCGACAGGGGATTCACCC.

This clone has ten or more counts. The CDR3 end is not reached by the read, which stops 3 residues before it; the germline J gene fills it in. The V gene is TRBV7-6, the J gene TRBJ1-4; D is perhaps TRBD1 (5 bases). The V end was cut by 1 base, the J end by 8 bases, with 14 bases between. This CDR3 is 15 amino acids long. From germline, CDR1 is SGHVS and CDR2 FNYEAQ. The CDR3 sequence: CASSLEGRDREKLFF. The sequenced part of the CDR3 DNA is TGTGCCAGCAGCTTAGAGGGCAGGGATAGGGAAAAA.

The chain's CDR3 is CSAPTDSYEQYF. CDR3 DNA, as far as it was read: TGCAGTGCTCCGACAGACTCCTACGAG. This chain joins TRBV20-1 and TRBJ2-7, with D possibly matching TRBD1 (5 bases). The observed sequence ends 3 residues before the CDR3 terminus, with the missing tail filled in from the germline J gene. Germline values: CDR1 DFQATT, CDR2 SNEGSKA (reference sequence). This CDR3 contains 12 residues. V gave up 5 bases and J gave up 0 bases, with 8 bases separating them.

This clone was recorded many times. With the read ending 3 residues before the CDR3 end, the germline J gene is used to fill in that end. J is TRBJ2-5 and V is TRBV7-2, with D perhaps matching TRBD1 (6 bases). V lost 5 bases, J lost 5 bases, and 15 bases lay in between. The length of the CDR3 is 14 residues. Per germline, CDR1 SGHTA and CDR2 FQGNSA. CDR3 bases read: TGTGCCAGCAGCCCGGGACAAAGGGGCGAGACC. Its protein product is CASSPGQRGET. The full CDR3 protein is CASSPGQRGETQYF.

On this clone itself: The read comes to an end 3 residues before the CDR3 does, leaving the germline J gene to fill in the end. The chain couples TRBV11-1 to TRBJ1-1; D gene ambiguous. The V end was cut by 1 base, the J end by 4 bases, with 10 bases between. This CDR3 contains 14 residues. Germline V gene lookup returns CDR1 SGHAT and CDR2 FQDESV (reference sequence). The CDR3 sequence: CASSLVGAGTEAFF. The CDR3 bases that were read are TGTGCCAGCAGCTTAGTTGGAGCGGGCACTGAA.

Turning to this clone: The sequence runs out 3 residues before the end of the CDR3; the remainder is reconstructed from the germline J gene. This rearrangement joins TRBV11-3 to TRBJ2-7; no definite D call. V lost 1 base, J lost 0 bases, and 10 bases lay in between. This CDR3 contains 15 residues. In germline, CDR1 is SGHNT, CDR2 YENEEA. CDR3 residues: CASSLGFHPSYEQYF. CDR3 DNA (partial): TGTGCCAGCAGCTTAGGTTTCCATCCCTCCTACGAG.

This clone was counted only a few times. The DNA ends 3 residues before the CDR3 does, and the rest of the CDR3 is filled in from the germline J gene. The V and J genes are TRBV7-6 and TRBJ1-3, with unresolved D. Germline values: CDR1 SGHVS, CDR2 FNYEAQ. The CDR3 length is 13 residues. Trimming took 5 bases from V and 4 from J, leaving 9 bases between them. The CDR3 here is CASSPSGGNTIYF. The sequenced CDR3 bases are TGTGCCAGCAGCCCCTCAGGAGGAAACACC.

A remark on this clone: The read terminates 3 residues before the CDR3 end, so the remaining end is supplied by the germline J gene. J is TRBJ1-2 and V is TRBV5-6; TRBD1 might be the D (5 bases). This CDR3 region has 14 residues. Trimming removed 2 bases from V and 6 bases from J, with 14 bases in between. Germline V gene data show CDR1 as SGHDT and CDR2 as YYEEEE. The part of the CDR3 DNA that was read is TGTGCCAGCAGCTTAGGCAGGGTTCGAGATGGC. It specifies CASSLGRVRDG. The CDR3, in full, reads CASSLGRVRDGYTF.

This clone is medium-sized. The CDR3 extends 3 residues past the end of the read, so its final part is completed from the germline J gene. V is TRBV20-1 and J is TRBJ1-2; D perhaps matches TRBD1 (5 bases). The V gene's germline CDR1 is DFQATT and CDR2 SNEGSKA (reference sequence). The CDR3 length is 12 residues. V lost 6 bases to trimming and J lost 5 bases, with 13 bases between them. CDR3 loop: CSALTGVYGYTF. Incomplete CDR3 DNA: TGCAGTGCGTTGACGGGGGTTTATGGC.

This clone occurred many times. From the germline J gene comes the end of the CDR3, since the read stops 3 residues before it. This chain joins TRBV6-1 and TRBJ1-2; TRBD1 is a possible D gene (6 bases). V was cut by 0 bases and J by 3 bases, with 8 bases left in between. The germline gives CDR1 MNHNS, CDR2 SASEGT. The CDR3 covers 14 residues. CDR3 residues: CASSEASGDYGYTF. CDR3 DNA, as far as it was read: TGTGCCAGCAGTGAAGCGTCAGGGGACTATGGC.

Concerning this clone itself: The read gets to within 3 residues of the CDR3 end, and the germline J gene fills in the rest. V is TRBV7-9 and J is TRBJ2-4, with D maybe TRBD1 (6 bases). The germline gives CDR1 SEHNR, CDR2 FQNEAQ (reference sequence). This CDR3 is built from 15 residues. Trimming removed 2 bases at V and 8 bases at J, with 16 bases between. CDR3 in amino acids: CASSLMGQGLDIQYF. The part of the CDR3 DNA that was read is TGTGCCAGCAGCTTAATGGGTCAGGGGTTGGACATT.